In its sample, the clone carrying this TCR beta chain was seen once. Its cognate antigen is unknown. Repertoires were generated with immunoSEQ multiplex PCR, while TCRdb's copy carries only in-frame clones and drops some. The sample yields approximately 160,000 clones, about 90% seen once. This specimen belongs to a study of cytomegalovirus exposure and HLA in healthy donors. The germline CDR1 and CDR2 sequences are MGHRA and YSYEKL. The CDR3 sequence is 14 residues long. V lost 3 bases, J lost 2 bases, and 11 bases lay in between. Overall study findings and caveats: For most TCR sequences rarity was the rule, although some public TCRs occurred in many donors.

The specimen sequenced was PBMCs. This sequence joins TRBV4-1 and TRBJ2-7, with a tentative D call TRBD2 (6 bases). The clonotype was recovered from a woman aged 18-30 years in good health and CMV-seropositive. The CDR3 nucleotides read TGCGCCAGCAGCCAGGTGGGGGGTGCCTACGAGCAGTACTTC. Protein product: CASSQVGGAYEQYF.